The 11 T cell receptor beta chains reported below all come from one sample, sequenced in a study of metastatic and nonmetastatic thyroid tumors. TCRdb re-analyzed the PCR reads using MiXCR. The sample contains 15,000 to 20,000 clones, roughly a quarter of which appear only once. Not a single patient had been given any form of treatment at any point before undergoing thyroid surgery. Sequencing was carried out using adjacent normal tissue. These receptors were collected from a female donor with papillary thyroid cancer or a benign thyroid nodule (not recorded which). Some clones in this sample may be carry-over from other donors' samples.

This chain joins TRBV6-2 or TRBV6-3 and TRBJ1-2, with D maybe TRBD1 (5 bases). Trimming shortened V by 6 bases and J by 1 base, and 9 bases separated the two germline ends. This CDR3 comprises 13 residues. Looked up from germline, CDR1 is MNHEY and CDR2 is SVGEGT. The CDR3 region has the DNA TGTGCCAGCAGCCCAGGGTTTAACTATGGCTACACCTTC. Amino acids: CASSPGFNYGYTF.

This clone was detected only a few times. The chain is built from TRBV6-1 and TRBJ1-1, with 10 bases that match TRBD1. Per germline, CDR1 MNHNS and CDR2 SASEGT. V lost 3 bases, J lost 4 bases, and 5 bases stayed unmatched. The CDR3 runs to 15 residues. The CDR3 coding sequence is TGTGCCAGCAGTGAGGGGACAGGGGAGGGCACTGAAGCTTTCTTT. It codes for CASSEGTGEGTEAFF.

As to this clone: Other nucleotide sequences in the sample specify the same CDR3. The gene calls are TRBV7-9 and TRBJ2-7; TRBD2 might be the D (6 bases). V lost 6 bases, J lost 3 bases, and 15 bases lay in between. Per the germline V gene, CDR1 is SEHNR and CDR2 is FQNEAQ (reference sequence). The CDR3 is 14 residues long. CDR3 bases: TGTGCCAGCAGTCCTGCGGGATACAACTACGAGCAGTACTTC. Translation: CASSPAGYNYEQYF.

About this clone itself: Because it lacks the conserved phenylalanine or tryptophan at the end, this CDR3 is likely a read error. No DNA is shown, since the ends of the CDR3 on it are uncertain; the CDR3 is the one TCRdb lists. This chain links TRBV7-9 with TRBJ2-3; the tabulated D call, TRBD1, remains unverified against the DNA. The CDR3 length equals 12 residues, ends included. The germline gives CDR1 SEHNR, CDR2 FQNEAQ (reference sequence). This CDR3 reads CASSYGSGGQYV.

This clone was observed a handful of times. The DNA for the CDR3 is TGTGCCAGCAGTTTATCCGGGATAGGAGATACGCAGTATTTT. Translating it yields CASSLSGIGDTQYF. The chain couples TRBV27 to TRBJ2-3; D might be TRBD2 (5 bases). Germline values: CDR1 MNHEY, CDR2 SMNVEV (reference sequence). V was pared by 0 bases and J by 5 bases, with 9 bases between. This CDR3 has 14 residues.

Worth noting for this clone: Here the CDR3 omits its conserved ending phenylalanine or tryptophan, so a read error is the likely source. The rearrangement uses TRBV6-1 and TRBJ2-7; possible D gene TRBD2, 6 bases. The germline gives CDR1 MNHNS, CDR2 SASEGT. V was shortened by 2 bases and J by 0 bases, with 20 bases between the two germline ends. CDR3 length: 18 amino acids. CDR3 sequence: CASSESTTSGMFSYEQYL. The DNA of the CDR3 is TGTGCCAGCAGTGAATCCACGACTAGTGGGATGTTCTCCTACGAGCAGTACCTC.

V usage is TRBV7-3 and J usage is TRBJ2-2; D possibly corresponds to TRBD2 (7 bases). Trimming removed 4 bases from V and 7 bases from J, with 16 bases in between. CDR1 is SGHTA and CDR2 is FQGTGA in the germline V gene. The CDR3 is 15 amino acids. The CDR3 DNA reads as TGTGCCAGCAGCTCGAGCGGGGTAGGGGGCGGGGAGCTGTTTTTT. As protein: CASSSSGVGGGELFF.

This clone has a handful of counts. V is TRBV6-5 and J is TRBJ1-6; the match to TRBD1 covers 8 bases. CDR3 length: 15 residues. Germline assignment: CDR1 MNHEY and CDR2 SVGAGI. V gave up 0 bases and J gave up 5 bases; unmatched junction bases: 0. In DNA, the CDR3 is TGTGCCAGCAGTTACTCGGGACAGGATAATTCACCCCTCCACTTT. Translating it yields CASSYSGQDNSPLHF.

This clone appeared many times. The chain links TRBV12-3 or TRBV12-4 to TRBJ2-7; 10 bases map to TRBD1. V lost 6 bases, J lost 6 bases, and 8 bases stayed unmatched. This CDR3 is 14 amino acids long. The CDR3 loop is CASSRQGAYGEQYF. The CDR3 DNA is TGTGCCAGCAGCCGACAGGGGGCCTATGGCGAGCAGTACTTC.

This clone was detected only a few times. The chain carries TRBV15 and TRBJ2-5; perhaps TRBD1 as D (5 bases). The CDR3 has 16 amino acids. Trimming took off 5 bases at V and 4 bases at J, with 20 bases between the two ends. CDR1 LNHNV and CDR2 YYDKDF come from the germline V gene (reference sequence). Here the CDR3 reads CATSGQGKGSGETQYF. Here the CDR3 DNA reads TGTGCCACCAGCGGTCAGGGAAAGGGTTCGGGAGAGACCCAGTACTTC.

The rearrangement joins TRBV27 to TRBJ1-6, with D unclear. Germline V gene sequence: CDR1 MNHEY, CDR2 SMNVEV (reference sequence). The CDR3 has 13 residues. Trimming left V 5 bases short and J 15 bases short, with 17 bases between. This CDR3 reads CASSTRKYLDLHF. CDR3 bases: TGTGCCAGCAGTACCCGTAAATATCTAGACCTCCACTTT.